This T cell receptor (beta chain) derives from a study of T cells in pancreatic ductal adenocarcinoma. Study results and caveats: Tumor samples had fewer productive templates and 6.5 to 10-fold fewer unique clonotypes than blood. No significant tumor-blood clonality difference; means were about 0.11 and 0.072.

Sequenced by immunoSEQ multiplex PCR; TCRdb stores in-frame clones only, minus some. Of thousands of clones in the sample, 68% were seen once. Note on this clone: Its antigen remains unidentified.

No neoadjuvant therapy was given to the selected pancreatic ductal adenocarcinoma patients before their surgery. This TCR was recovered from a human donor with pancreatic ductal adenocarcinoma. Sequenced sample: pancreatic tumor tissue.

CDR3 nucleotide sequence: TGTGCCAGTAGTACCGGGACAGGCTCTGGAAACACCATATATTTT. Translation gives CASSTGTGSGNTIYF. The chain links TRBV19 to TRBJ1-3; 8 bases agree with TRBD1. The CDR3 loop spans 15 amino acids. The J segment lost 0 bases and the V segment lost 4 bases, leaving 2 bases of the junction unmatched. Germline V gene lookup returns CDR1 LNHDA and CDR2 SQIVND (reference sequence).